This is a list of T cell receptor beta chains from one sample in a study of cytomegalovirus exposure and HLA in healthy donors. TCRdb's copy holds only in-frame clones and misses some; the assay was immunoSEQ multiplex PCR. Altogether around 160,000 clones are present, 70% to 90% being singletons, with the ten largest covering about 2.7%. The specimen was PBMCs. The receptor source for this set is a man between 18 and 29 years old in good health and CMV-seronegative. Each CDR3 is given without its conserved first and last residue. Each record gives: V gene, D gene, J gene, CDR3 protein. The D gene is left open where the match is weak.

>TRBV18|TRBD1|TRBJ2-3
ASSPGQYDTQY
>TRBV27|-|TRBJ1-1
ASSLGGEIFTEAF
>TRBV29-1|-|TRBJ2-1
SVDLRFSSYNEQF
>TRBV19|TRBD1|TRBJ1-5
ASSNRDRVENQPQH
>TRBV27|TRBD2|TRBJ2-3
ASKLAGGLTQY
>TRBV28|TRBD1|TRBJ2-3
ASSPTGVDTQY
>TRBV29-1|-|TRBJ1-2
SGGGGRGYT
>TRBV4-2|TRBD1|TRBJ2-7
ASSQPGQGAYEQY
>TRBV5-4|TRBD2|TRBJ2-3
ASSFRLAGPPDTQY
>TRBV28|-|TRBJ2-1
ASSFEGSYNEQF
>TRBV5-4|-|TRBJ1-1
ASSPDAGNTEAF
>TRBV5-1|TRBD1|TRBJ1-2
ASSIGTGPYRDYGYT
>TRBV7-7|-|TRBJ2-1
ASSLAPGTHNEQF
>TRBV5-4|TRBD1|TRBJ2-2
ASSFPGQGPTGELF
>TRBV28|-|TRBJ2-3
ASSLTDTQY
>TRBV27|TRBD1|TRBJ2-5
ASGDRGKVATQY
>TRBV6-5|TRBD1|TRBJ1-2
ASSFSGTGPYGYT
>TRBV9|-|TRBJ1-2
ASSPYQAGYT
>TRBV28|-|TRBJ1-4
ASSLGTKLF
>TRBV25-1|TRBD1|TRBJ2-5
ASRVARDRVGKTQY
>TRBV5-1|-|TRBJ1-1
ASSLERTEAF
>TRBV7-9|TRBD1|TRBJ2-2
ASSTRTGGNTGELF
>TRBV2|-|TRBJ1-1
ASREILKTEAF
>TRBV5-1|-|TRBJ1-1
ASSPRVGDGTEAF
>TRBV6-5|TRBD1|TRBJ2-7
ASSYSTRDRAYEQY
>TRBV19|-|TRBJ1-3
ASGHGPGGLTGNTIY
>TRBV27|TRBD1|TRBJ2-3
ASTQGAGADTQY
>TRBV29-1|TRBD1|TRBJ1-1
SVGTGRTEAF
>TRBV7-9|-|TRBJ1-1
ATNKLNTEAF
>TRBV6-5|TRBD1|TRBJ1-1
ASSTFSQGAEAF
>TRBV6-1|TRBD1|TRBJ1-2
ASSLGTGSHGYT
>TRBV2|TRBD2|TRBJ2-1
ASSAWGGPYNEQF
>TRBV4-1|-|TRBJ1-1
ASSQEIGVVEAF
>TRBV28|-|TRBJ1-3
ASSRRWNTIY
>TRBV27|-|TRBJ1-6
ASTTSTPRGYSPLH
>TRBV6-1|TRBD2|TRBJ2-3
ASSAGGGPDTQY
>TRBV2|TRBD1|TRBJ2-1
ASSEPIGQGGPF
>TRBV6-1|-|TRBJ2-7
ASSEQGHDEQY
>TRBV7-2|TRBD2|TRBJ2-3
ASRPGAGTRDTQY
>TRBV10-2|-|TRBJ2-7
ASSESGPLSHEQY
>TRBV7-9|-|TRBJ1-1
ASSSIGVHTEAF
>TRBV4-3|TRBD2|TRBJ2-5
ASSQDLSSGYQETQY